This paragraph covers one T cell receptor beta chain sequence. The authors' processing: Reference gene primer amplification gave nucleated cell count estimates. Only in-frame clones appear in the TCRdb table, and some are missing; sequencing was by immunoSEQ multiplex PCR. V and J calls and clone size are as listed in that table; D and trimming were resolved from the DNA. The sample comprises about 200,000 clones, roughly 90% of which are singletons, and about 8.1% rests with the top ten. These data originate in a study of blood T cell repertoires in COVID-19. Study information: Samples representing acute and convalescent COVID-19 were sourced from the United States, Italy and Spain. T cells, B-cell-depleted T cells, or PBMCs provided the cDNA or gDNA that served as material.

The germline V gene has CDR1 MGHRA and CDR2 YSYEKL. This CDR3 has 17 amino acids. The germline V and J ends were trimmed by 0 bases and 0 bases, with 12 bases remaining between them. V gene TRBV4-1 combines with J gene TRBJ1-5; D is unclear. Sequences were obtained from PBMCs or T cells enriched from blood (not recorded which). The TCR originated in a woman aged 18-29 years who had recovered from COVID-19. Here the CDR3 DNA reads TGCGCCAGCAGCCAAGATCGAGAACAGTATAGCAATCAGCCCCAGCATTTT. Translation gives CASSQDREQYSNQPQHF.